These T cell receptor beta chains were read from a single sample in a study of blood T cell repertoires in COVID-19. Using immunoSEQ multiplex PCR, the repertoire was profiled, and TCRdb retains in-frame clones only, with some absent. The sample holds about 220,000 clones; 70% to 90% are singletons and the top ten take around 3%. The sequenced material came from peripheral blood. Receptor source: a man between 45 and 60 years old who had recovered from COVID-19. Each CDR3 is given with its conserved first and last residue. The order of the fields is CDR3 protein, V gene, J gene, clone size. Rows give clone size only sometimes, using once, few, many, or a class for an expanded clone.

CDR3 protein: CASSLGLVSGGSTDTQYF
V gene: TRBV11-3
J gene: TRBJ2-3
clone size: few

CDR3 protein: CASSLGFRDYEQYF
V gene: TRBV5-6
J gene: TRBJ2-7
clone size: .

CDR3 protein: CASSLGGDYPYEQYF
V gene: TRBV11-3
J gene: TRBJ2-7
clone size: few

CDR3 protein: CASSPREIFHNSPLHF
V gene: TRBV6-6
J gene: TRBJ1-6
clone size: .

CDR3 protein: CASSLLAGGDNEQFF
V gene: TRBV12-1
J gene: TRBJ2-1
clone size: .

CDR3 protein: CASSQGLAGEVLTYEQYF
V gene: TRBV7-8
J gene: TRBJ2-7
clone size: .

CDR3 protein: CASSFQGYNEQFF
V gene: TRBV6-5
J gene: TRBJ2-1
clone size: .

CDR3 protein: CASSPFTDTQYF
V gene: TRBV28
J gene: TRBJ2-3
clone size: .

CDR3 protein: CASSPTLHADEQYF
V gene: TRBV18
J gene: TRBJ2-7
clone size: once

CDR3 protein: CASSFRRGSYEQYF
V gene: TRBV28
J gene: TRBJ2-7
clone size: .

CDR3 protein: CASSMNSGTYEQYF
V gene: TRBV19
J gene: TRBJ2-7
clone size: few

CDR3 protein: CASSLRGQGVYEQYF
V gene: TRBV7-9
J gene: TRBJ2-7
clone size: once

CDR3 protein: CASSLVGLQETQYF
V gene: TRBV7-9
J gene: TRBJ2-5
clone size: .

CDR3 protein: CASSSGFSNYGYTF
V gene: TRBV28
J gene: TRBJ1-2
clone size: .

CDR3 protein: CASSDRDRAMNTEAFF
V gene: TRBV3-1/TRBV3-2
J gene: TRBJ1-1
clone size: .

CDR3 protein: CASRGAGTYGYTF
V gene: TRBV28
J gene: TRBJ1-2
clone size: .

CDR3 protein: CASSFRRRVNNYGYTF
V gene: TRBV28
J gene: TRBJ1-2
clone size: .

CDR3 protein: CASSYKGALYEQYF
V gene: TRBV27
J gene: TRBJ2-7
clone size: .

CDR3 protein: CASSPGETQYF
V gene: TRBV10-1
J gene: TRBJ2-5
clone size: .

CDR3 protein: CAWSSGVGYEQYF
V gene: TRBV30
J gene: TRBJ2-7
clone size: few

CDR3 protein: CASSPGQASNQPQHF
V gene: TRBV5-1
J gene: TRBJ1-5
clone size: .

CDR3 protein: CASRTQGNQPQHF
V gene: TRBV6-5
J gene: TRBJ1-5
clone size: .

CDR3 protein: CASSQDLRTEAFF
V gene: TRBV14
J gene: TRBJ1-1
clone size: .

CDR3 protein: CASSVASGDGYGYTF
V gene: TRBV9
J gene: TRBJ1-2
clone size: .

CDR3 protein: CASSGGSRKAFF
V gene: TRBV25-1
J gene: TRBJ1-1
clone size: .

CDR3 protein: CATSDRVGSIDTQYF
V gene: TRBV6-4
J gene: TRBJ2-3
clone size: .

CDR3 protein: CASSQALRQGAYEQYF
V gene: TRBV3-1/TRBV3-2
J gene: TRBJ2-7
clone size: .

CDR3 protein: CASSLSQGAGQPQHF
V gene: TRBV18
J gene: TRBJ1-5
clone size: .

CDR3 protein: CASSEEGWSGNTIYF
V gene: TRBV6-1
J gene: TRBJ1-3
clone size: .

CDR3 protein: CASIDWGLYGYTF
V gene: TRBV6-5
J gene: TRBJ1-2
clone size: .

CDR3 protein: CASSEKGYEQFF
V gene: TRBV2
J gene: TRBJ2-1
clone size: few

CDR3 protein: CASRDSGSSYNEQFF
V gene: TRBV10-1
J gene: TRBJ2-1
clone size: .

CDR3 protein: CASRTRTSGTGELFF
V gene: TRBV19
J gene: TRBJ2-2
clone size: .

CDR3 protein: CASSRGLAREQYF
V gene: TRBV5-1
J gene: TRBJ2-7
clone size: once

CDR3 protein: CASGGDSNQPQHF
V gene: TRBV2
J gene: TRBJ1-5
clone size: .

CDR3 protein: CASSLGGAGGTDTQYF
V gene: TRBV5-6
J gene: TRBJ2-3
clone size: .

CDR3 protein: CASSSPGENEQFF
V gene: TRBV5-1
J gene: TRBJ2-1
clone size: .

CDR3 protein: CASSFLPGTVISYEQYF
V gene: TRBV7-2
J gene: TRBJ2-7
clone size: .

CDR3 protein: CASKSEGGLGEQYF
V gene: TRBV7-9
J gene: TRBJ2-7
clone size: .

CDR3 protein: CASSLRQGAYEQFF
V gene: TRBV13
J gene: TRBJ2-1
clone size: .

CDR3 protein: CASSPLDSMNTEAFF
V gene: TRBV18
J gene: TRBJ1-1
clone size: .

CDR3 protein: CASSHLLQDRGNNSPLHF
V gene: TRBV18
J gene: TRBJ1-6
clone size: once

CDR3 protein: CASSLTGGAREQYF
V gene: TRBV7-2
J gene: TRBJ2-7
clone size: once

CDR3 protein: CASSLWRTSEGILWKQYF
V gene: TRBV28
J gene: TRBJ2-7
clone size: .

CDR3 protein: CASRLGQATYNEQFF
V gene: TRBV5-1
J gene: TRBJ2-1
clone size: .

CDR3 protein: CASSIRTGTGNYEQYF
V gene: TRBV28
J gene: TRBJ2-7
clone size: .

CDR3 protein: CATSTSGGNTEAFF
V gene: TRBV15
J gene: TRBJ1-1
clone size: .

CDR3 protein: CASSLRQTNNEQFF
V gene: TRBV7-2
J gene: TRBJ2-1
clone size: .

CDR3 protein: CASRPFSGGNRSPLHF
V gene: TRBV28
J gene: TRBJ1-6
clone size: once

CDR3 protein: CASSFRDRAGNEQFF
V gene: TRBV27
J gene: TRBJ2-1
clone size: .

CDR3 protein: CASSLVGGYEQYF
V gene: TRBV12-3/TRBV12-4
J gene: TRBJ2-7
clone size: once

CDR3 protein: CAAGEGHSNSPLHF
V gene: TRBV27
J gene: TRBJ1-6
clone size: .

CDR3 protein: CASSVKTGNKNIQYF
V gene: TRBV9
J gene: TRBJ2-4
clone size: .

CDR3 protein: CASSRQGNDGQPQHF
V gene: TRBV2
J gene: TRBJ1-5
clone size: .

CDR3 protein: CASSLVIIRGNTEAFF
V gene: TRBV7-9
J gene: TRBJ1-1
clone size: .

CDR3 protein: CASSLFKQGPLLAGTQYF
V gene: TRBV5-1
J gene: TRBJ2-3
clone size: .

CDR3 protein: CASRQGACYEQYF
V gene: TRBV11-3
J gene: TRBJ2-7
clone size: few